Sequencing of this T cell receptor beta chain was carried out in a study of T cell clonotyping in hematopoietic cell transplantation. Looking at the study overall: Recipient samples before transplant were obtained post-cytoreduction.

V lost 1 base and J lost 8; bases outside the gene matches: 9. CDR1 LGHNA and CDR2 YSLEER come from the germline V gene. The CDR3 consists of 16 residues. Described time point: recipient sample about 28 days before transplant, after cytoreduction. Clones were read by immunoSEQ multiplex PCR, and TCRdb kept only the in-frame ones, dropping some. The sample has under 35,000 clones, over 60% seen once. The sequences come from peripheral blood mononuclear cells, collected before stem cell transplant. The chain recombines TRBV4-3 with TRBJ1-4, with 8 bases identical to TRBD1. This sequence originates from a man aged 50 to 60 with myelodysplastic syndrome. Some clones in this sample may be carry-over from other donors' samples. Here the CDR3 DNA reads TGCGCCAGCAGCCAAGTAGAGGGACAGGTGGGCGAAAAACTGTTTTTT. As protein: CASSQVEGQVGEKLFF.